The 14 T cell receptor beta chains listed next were all sequenced from one sample in a study of long-term antiretroviral therapy in people with HIV. This was the immunoSEQ v3.0 assay at survey level. Sequencing used immunoSEQ multiplex PCR; TCRdb keeps in-frame clones, though not all of them. The data contain tens of thousands of clones, about 93% of them seen just once; the ten biggest clones take up 10% to 13%. The sample here was unsorted PBMCs, taken 6.2 years after starting antiretroviral therapy. All receptors derive from a man aged 35-49 years with HIV.

V gene TRBV5-1 combines with J gene TRBJ1-1; TRBD1 aligns across 7 bases. Germline V lookup: CDR1 SGHRS, CDR2 YFSETQ. CDR3 length: 14 amino acids. V shed 3 bases, J shed 2 bases, and the junction held 4 bases outside the gene matches. This CDR3 reads CASSWDRQNTEAFF. The CDR3 coding sequence is TGCGCCAGCAGCTGGGACAGACAAAACACTGAAGCTTTCTTT.

CDR3 nucleotides: TGTGCCAGCAGCCAGACGGGGGGAGGGAGGGACGAGCAGTACTTC. It codes for CASSQTGGGRDEQYF. The J gene is TRBJ2-7, the V gene TRBV11-2, with 7 bases that match TRBD2. The V gene end was trimmed by 5 bases and the J gene end by 5 bases; junction bases not matched to a gene: 12. CDR1 and CDR2 from the germline V gene are SGHAT and FQNNGV. This CDR3 has 15 amino acids.

The chain carries TRBV19 and TRBJ1-2; TRBD1 is a possible D gene (6 bases). This CDR3 is built from 14 residues. The ends were cut back, 3 bases at V and 3 bases at J, with 11 bases in the middle. Germline V gene data show CDR1 as LNHDA and CDR2 as SQIVND (reference sequence). CDR3 sequence (DNA): TGTGCCAGTAGTATGGGGGGCCTGGACTATGGCTACACCTTC. This encodes CASSMGGLDYGYTF.

J is TRBJ2-2 and V is TRBV18, with 9 positions matching TRBD1. This CDR3 is built from 20 residues. The V and J ends lost 4 bases and 2 bases, in that order; junction bases with no gene match: 17. Germline V gene data show CDR1 as KGHSH and CDR2 as LQKENI. The CDR3 reads CASSRTGTGRGGANTGELFF. The CDR3 nucleotides are TGTGCCAGCTCACGTACCGGGACAGGGCGAGGCGGAGCCAACACCGGGGAGCTGTTTTTT.

This chain connects TRBV7-3 to TRBJ1-3; 8 nucleotides match TRBD1. Germline assignment: CDR1 SGHTA and CDR2 FQGTGA. CDR3 length equals 16 residues. J was trimmed by 2 bases and V by 3 bases; bases with no gene match: 6. The CDR3 sequence is CASSFWTGKTGNTIYF. CDR3 DNA sequence: TGTGCCAGCAGCTTCTGGACAGGGAAAACTGGAAACACCATATATTTT.

Points on this clone: A read error may produce the germline difference seen at one junction end. The chain couples TRBV20-1 to TRBJ2-3; D is unclear. The CDR3 sequence is 11 residues long. Germline assignment: CDR1 DFQATT and CDR2 SNEGSKA (reference sequence). The CDR3 sequence is CSANSAETQYF. Written as DNA, the CDR3 is TGCAGTGCCAATTCGGCAGAAACGCAGTATTTT.

The CDR3, as DNA: TGTGCCAGTAGTACCTCACAGGGACAGGGGGCACGGACTGAAGCTTTCTTT. Translated, it gives CASSTSQGQGARTEAFF. The V gene is TRBV19, the J gene TRBJ1-1, with 12 positions matching TRBD1. The CDR3 has 17 residues. The germline gives CDR1 LNHDA, CDR2 SQIVND (reference sequence). V gave up 4 bases and J gave up 5 bases; unmatched junction bases: 11.

The chain carries TRBV7-9 and TRBJ2-5, with 7 bases fitting TRBD1. The junction had 10 bases not matched to a gene; V was cut back by 1 base and J by 5 bases. The CDR3 consists of 16 residues. Germline CDR1 is SEHNR and CDR2 is FQNEAQ (reference sequence). CDR3 DNA: TGTGCCAGCAGCTTAGGTTCGGAAGGGGGCATTGAGACCCAGTACTTC. Translation gives CASSLGSEGGIETQYF.

The chain joins TRBV4-3 to TRBJ2-7, with 7 bases that match TRBD1. The V gene's germline CDR1 is LGHNA and CDR2 YSLEER. This CDR3 region has 15 residues. J was trimmed by 6 bases and V by 0 bases; bases with no gene match: 8. The CDR3 sequence is CASSQETGFLREQYF. The DNA for the CDR3 is TGCGCCAGCAGCCAAGAGACAGGGTTTCTTCGCGAGCAGTACTTC.

The chain has TRBV30 and TRBJ2-5; no reliable D call. V was shortened by 2 bases and J by 5 bases, with 12 bases between the two germline ends. There are 13 residues in the CDR3. In germline, CDR1 is GTSNPN, CDR2 SVGIG (reference sequence). This chain's CDR3 is CAWSPGATETQYF. The CDR3 DNA follows: TGTGCCTGGAGTCCGGGCGCAACGGAGACCCAGTACTTC.

The chain couples TRBV5-4 to TRBJ2-7, with D perhaps given as TRBD1 or TRBD2 (5 bases each). Germline lookup yields CDR1 SGHNT and CDR2 YYREEE (reference sequence). The CDR3 spans 15 residues. The V end lost 1 base, the J end lost 2 bases, and 13 bases lay between the germline ends. CDR3 DNA: TGTGCCAGCAGCTTGTTAGGGACCTCTACCTACGAGCAGTACTTC. Residues: CASSLLGTSTYEQYF.

V is TRBV11-2 and J is TRBJ1-4; D is ambiguous. The V gene lost 1 base and the J gene lost 0 bases, with 6 bases spanning the gap. CDR3 size: 15 residues. Germline V gene data show CDR1 as SGHAT and CDR2 as FQNNGV. CDR3 in amino acids: CASSLAAATNEKLFF. The CDR3 coding sequence is TGTGCCAGCAGCTTAGCAGCCGCAACTAATGAAAAACTGTTTTTT.

The genes are TRBV15 and TRBJ2-3, with 9 bases that match TRBD1. CDR3 length: 14 residues. The trim removed 1 base at V and 6 bases at J, leaving 2 bases unmatched. Germline V gene lookup returns CDR1 LNHNV and CDR2 YYDKDF (reference sequence). CDR3 loop: CATSRVGQGDTQYF. The CDR3, as DNA: TGTGCCACCAGCAGAGTCGGACAGGGGGATACGCAGTATTTT.

The CDR3 sequence is CASSKGQGGSWNTEAFF. The CDR3 region has the DNA TGTGCCAGCAGCAAGGGACAGGGGGGATCTTGGAACACTGAAGCTTTCTTT. The chain couples TRBV11-2 to TRBJ1-1; 11 bases map to TRBD1. Germline V gene sequence: CDR1 SGHAT, CDR2 FQNNGV. This CDR3 spans 17 amino acids. V dropped 5 bases and J dropped 1; count of bases not matched to a gene: 9.